This T cell receptor (beta chain) is from a study of cytomegalovirus exposure and HLA in healthy donors. Across the whole study: A later analysis reported the same platform for the 120 validation repertoires and the 650 to 750 first-cohort repertoires. Whole-study results and caveats: Accounts indicate the classifier identified cytomegalovirus status with strong specificity and sensitivity. Usually a TCR sequence was rare, but some public TCRs were found in many donors.

Profiling relied on immunoSEQ multiplex PCR, and the TCRdb table lists in-frame clones only, not all of them. The sample consists of 300,000 to 450,000 clones, 86% of them appearing once. With regard to this clone: What it recognizes is unknown.

The germline CDR1 and CDR2 sequences are MNHNS and SASEGT. This CDR3 is 15 amino acids long. The V and J ends lost 3 bases and 0 bases, in that order; junction bases with no gene match: 2. Sequencing was carried out using PBMCs. The chain carries TRBV6-1 and TRBJ2-1, with 7 bases matching TRBD2. The TCR was taken from a young woman in good health and CMV-seronegative. CDR3 region: CASSERESSYNEQFF. The CDR3 region has the DNA TGTGCCAGCAGTGAGCGGGAGAGCTCCTACAATGAGCAGTTCTTC.